Listed below are T cell receptor beta chains from one sample, sequenced in a study of OX40 agonist ivuxolimab in advanced cancers. Clones were read by immunoSEQ multiplex PCR, and TCRdb kept only the in-frame ones, dropping some. The table includes about 100,000 clones, approximately 91% detected once. The sequencing used CD4+ or CD8+ T cells sorted from blood, collected in a trial of the OX40 agonist ivuxolimab. Receptors were obtained from an adult with an advanced solid tumor such as melanoma, head and neck, liver or kidney cancer. Each CDR3 is given with its conserved first and last residue. A D gene is named only where the DNA matches it firmly. Size values are once, few and many counts, or a class for expanded clones, and some rows have none.

>TRBD1|NA|TRBJ2-7|TRBV7-2
CASSSRTGGHEQYF
TGTGCCAGCAGCTCTCGGACAGGGGGCCACGAGCAGTACTTC
>TRBD1|once|TRBJ2-7|TRBV6-5
CASSMSKGTAFEQYF
TGTGCCAGCAGTATGAGTAAAGGGACAGCCTTCGAGCAGTACTTC
>TRBD1|NA|TRBJ2-3|TRBV7-6
CASRPTGQGVDTQYF
TGTGCCAGCAGACCGACGGGACAGGGCGTCGATACGCAGTATTTT
>NA|NA|TRBJ1-1|TRBV18
CASSPPLSVVKNTEAFF
TGTGCCAGCTCACCTCCACTGTCGGTGGTAAAGAACACTGAAGCTTTCTTT
>NA|NA|TRBJ2-5|TRBV9
CASSVHEVGGTQYF
TGTGCCAGCAGCGTCCATGAAGTCGGCGGGACCCAGTACTTC
>NA|NA|TRBJ2-5|TRBV19
CASSIWQGVSQETQYF
TGTGCCAGTAGTATATGGCAGGGAGTGTCCCAAGAGACCCAGTACTTC
>NA|once|TRBJ2-5|TRBV7-7
CASSLGGSQETQYF
TGTGCCAGCAGCTTAGGTGGCTCCCAAGAGACCCAGTACTTC
>NA|NA|TRBJ1-4|TRBV6-6
CASSSHSETEKLFF
TGTGCCAGCAGTTCCCACTCGGAAACAGAAAAACTGTTTTTT
>TRBD1|NA|TRBJ2-7|TRBV28
CALGGQGSLGQYF
TGTGCCCTGGGGGGACAGGGTTCGCTGGGGCAGTACTTC
>TRBD1|NA|TRBJ1-2|TRBV9
CASSVSTGGNGYTF
TGTGCCAGCAGCGTATCGACAGGGGGCAATGGCTACACCTTC
>NA|NA|TRBJ2-1|TRBV18
CASSPSAGTTYNEQFF
TGTGCCAGCTCGCCCTCGGCAGGAACTACTTACAATGAGCAGTTCTTC
>NA|NA|TRBJ1-5|TRBV7-3
CASSLQPNQPQHF
TGTGCCAGCAGCTTACAGCCGAATCAGCCCCAGCATTTT
>TRBD1|NA|TRBJ2-5|TRBV11-2
CASSLDRTGAGPGRYF
TGTGCCAGCAGCTTAGATAGGACAGGGGCCGGTCCCGGCAGGTACTTC